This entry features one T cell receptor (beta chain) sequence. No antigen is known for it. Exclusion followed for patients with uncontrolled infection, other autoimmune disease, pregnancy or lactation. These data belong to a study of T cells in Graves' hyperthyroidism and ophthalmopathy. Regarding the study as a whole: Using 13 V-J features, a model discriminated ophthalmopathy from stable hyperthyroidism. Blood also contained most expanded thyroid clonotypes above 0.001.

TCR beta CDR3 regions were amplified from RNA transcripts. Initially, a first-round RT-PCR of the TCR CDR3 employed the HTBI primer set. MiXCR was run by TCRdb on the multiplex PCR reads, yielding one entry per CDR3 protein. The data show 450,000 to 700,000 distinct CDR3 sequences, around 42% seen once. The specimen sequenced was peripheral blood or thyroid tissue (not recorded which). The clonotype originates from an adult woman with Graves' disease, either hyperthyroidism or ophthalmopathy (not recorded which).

Here the CDR3 DNA reads TGTGCCTGGAGTAAGGACAGGGGGTCGGAAGCTTTCTTT. Its translation: CAWSKDRGSEAFF. The V and J genes are TRBV30 and TRBJ1-1; 10 positions agree with TRBD1. J lost 8 bases, V lost 2 bases, and 5 bases had no gene match. This CDR3 region has 13 residues. Looked up from germline, CDR1 is GTSNPN and CDR2 is SVGIG (reference sequence).